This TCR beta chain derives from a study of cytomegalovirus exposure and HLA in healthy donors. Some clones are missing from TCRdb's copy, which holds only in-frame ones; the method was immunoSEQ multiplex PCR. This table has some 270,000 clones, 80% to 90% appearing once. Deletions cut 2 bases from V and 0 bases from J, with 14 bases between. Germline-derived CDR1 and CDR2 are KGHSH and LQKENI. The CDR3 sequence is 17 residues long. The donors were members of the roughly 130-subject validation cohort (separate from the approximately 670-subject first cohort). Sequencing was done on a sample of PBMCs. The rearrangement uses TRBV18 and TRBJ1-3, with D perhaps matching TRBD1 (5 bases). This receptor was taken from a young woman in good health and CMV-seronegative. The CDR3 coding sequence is TGTGCCAGCTCACCAGTCCCCCAAGGGGACTCTGGAAACACCATATATTTT. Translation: CASSPVPQGDSGNTIYF.